This TCR beta chain was documented in a study of CD8 T cells in Susac syndrome. With random hexamers, reverse transcription was performed on roughly 0.5 to 1 ug of RNA. TCRdb re-derived calls from the immunoSEQ multiplex PCR reads in MiXCR, one entry per CDR3 protein. The sample lists 180,000 or so distinct CDR3 sequences; approximately 94% were seen once. The ends lost 2 bases at V and 2 bases at J; junction bases unmatched: 6. Germline CDR1 reads SGHRS; CDR2 reads YFSETQ. The CDR3 is 16 residues long. Material: CD4+ T cells from PBMCs. The sequence came from a human donor in good health. The chain uses TRBV5-1 and TRBJ2-3; 9 bases map to TRBD2. CDR3 region: CASSLGASGNTDTQYF. CDR3 DNA sequence: TGCGCCAGCAGCTTAGGCGCTAGCGGGAACACAGATACGCAGTATTTT.